The 30 T cell receptor beta chains below were found in one sample sequenced in a study of cytomegalovirus exposure and HLA in healthy donors. The PCR made use of 60 Vbeta and 13 Jbeta primers. The assay was immunoSEQ multiplex PCR, and TCRdb's table has in-frame clones only and misses some. The data contain approximately 180,000 clones, around four fifths of them singletons. Sequencing was performed on PBMCs. The receptors come from a woman aged 45-60 years in good health and CMV-seropositive.

The chain carries TRBV13 and TRBJ1-4; TRBD1 matches 8 bases. Germline CDR1 PRHDT, CDR2 FYEKMQ (reference sequence). This CDR3 has 15 residues. J was trimmed by 3 bases and V by 2 bases; bases with no gene match: 2. The CDR3 nucleotides read TGTGCCAGCAGCTTACAGGGGGCCCCTAATGAAAAACTGTTTTTT. Its protein is CASSLQGAPNEKLFF.

The gene calls are TRBV18 and TRBJ2-6; possibly TRBD2 for D (5 bases). There are 15 residues in the CDR3. V was shortened by 1 base and J by 4 bases, with 8 bases between the two germline ends. Germline V gene data show CDR1 as KGHSH and CDR2 as LQKENI. The CDR3: CASSPQEEGANVLTF. The CDR3 DNA follows: TGTGCCAGCTCACCACAGGAGGAGGGGGCCAACGTCCTGACTTTC.

V and J are TRBV2 and TRBJ1-1, with 9 bases identical to TRBD1. The J segment lost 4 bases and the V segment lost 3 bases, leaving 9 bases of the junction unmatched. There are 16 residues in the CDR3. The germline CDR1 and CDR2 sequences are SNHLY and FYNNEI. DNA for the CDR3: TGTGCCAGCAGTGACAGGAGTTGGACAGGGGCCACTGAAGCTTTCTTT. It encodes CASSDRSWTGATEAFF.

This chain connects TRBV7-9 to TRBJ1-5; possibly TRBD1 for D (6 bases). The CDR3 consists of 16 residues. Deletions cut 1 base from V and 2 bases from J, with 12 bases between. The germline V gene has CDR1 SEHNR and CDR2 FQNEAQ (reference sequence). CDR3: CASSLVQGKGNQPQHF. The CDR3 DNA reads as TGTGCCAGCAGCTTAGTTCAGGGGAAAGGCAATCAGCCCCAGCATTTT.

This sequence joins TRBV11-2 and TRBJ1-1; a possible D gene is TRBD1 (5 bases). CDR1 and CDR2 from the germline V gene are SGHAT and FQNNGV. V gave up 2 bases and J gave up 1 base, with 8 bases separating them. This CDR3 is built from 14 residues. The DNA of the CDR3 is TGTGCCAGCAGCTTAACCGACAGGAACACTGAAGCTTTCTTT. Its protein is CASSLTDRNTEAFF.

This clone was observed once. The chain links TRBV30 to TRBJ2-1; possible D gene TRBD2, 7 bases. V gave up 6 bases and J gave up 5 bases, with 17 bases separating them. The CDR3 runs 14 residues. Per germline, CDR1 GTSNPN and CDR2 SVGIG (reference sequence). The CDR3 bases are TGTGCCTGCCAAGATGTCGGGGGGCACAATGAGCAGTTCTTC. Its protein product is CACQDVGGHNEQFF.

V is TRBV4-1 and J is TRBJ2-1; 7 bases agree with TRBD1. Looked up from germline, CDR1 is MGHRA and CDR2 is YSYEKL. This CDR3 comprises 14 residues. V lost 5 bases, J lost 5 bases, and 6 bases stayed unmatched. The CDR3 loop reads CASSRDSRDNEQFF. The CDR3 DNA reads as TGCGCCAGCAGCAGGGACAGTCGCGACAATGAGCAGTTCTTC.

Written as DNA, the CDR3 is TGTGCCATCAGTGAGATGGCAGGTCAGGATGGCTACACCTTC. Translated: CAISEMAGQDGYTF. The chain joins TRBV10-3 to TRBJ1-2; D gene uncertain. The CDR3 runs to 14 residues. Trimming took 2 bases from V and 6 from J, leaving 13 bases between them. Germline assignment: CDR1 ENHRY and CDR2 SYGVKD.

The gene calls are TRBV2 and TRBJ2-7, with no clear D. V lost 3 bases to trimming and J lost 5 bases, with 5 bases between them. The CDR3 consists of 11 residues. Germline V gene sequence: CDR1 SNHLY, CDR2 FYNNEI. This CDR3 is CASSDIDEQYF. CDR3 in DNA: TGTGCCAGCAGTGATATAGACGAGCAGTACTTC.

The chain uses TRBV4-1 and TRBJ1-3, with D uncertain. The germline V and J ends were trimmed by 0 bases and 0 bases, with 21 bases remaining between them. CDR3 length: 20 amino acids. Germline V gene data show CDR1 as MGHRA and CDR2 as YSYEKL. The CDR3 region is CASSQEEHRRFIGSGNTIYF. DNA for the CDR3: TGCGCCAGCAGCCAAGAAGAGCACAGAAGATTCATCGGCTCTGGAAACACCATATATTTT.

V is TRBV6-5 and J is TRBJ2-7; tentative D call: TRBD1 (5 bases). Germline-derived CDR1 and CDR2 are MNHEY and SVGAGI. CDR3 length: 12 residues. Trimming took off 5 bases at V and 5 bases at J, with 10 bases between the two ends. The CDR3 bases are TGTGCCAGCAGTGAAGGCAGGGACGAGCAGTACTTC. This codes for CASSEGRDEQYF.

A note on this clone: The junction departs from germline at one end; a sequencing error may be responsible. The chain joins TRBV5-5 to TRBJ2-5; 9 bases line up with TRBD1. The CDR3 runs to 14 residues. Germline lookup yields CDR1 SGHKS and CDR2 YYEKEE (reference sequence). The CDR3 nucleotides read TGTGCCAGCACCTTGGGACAGGGAAGAGAGACCCAGTACTTC. This codes for CASTLGQGRETQYF. Together with reference TRBV5-5 and TRBJ2-5, the CDR3 gives the full variable domain: DAGVTQSPTHLIKTRGQQVTLRCSPISGHKSVSWYQQVLGQGPQFIFQYYEKEERGRGNFPDRFSARQFPNYSSELNVNALLLGDSALYLCASTLGQGRETQYFGPGTRLLVL.

The rearrangement joins TRBV5-4 to TRBJ2-2, with 9 nucleotides matching TRBD2. Germline V lookup: CDR1 SGHNT, CDR2 YYREEE (reference sequence). Germline trimming cut 3 bases from V and 2 bases from J; bases unmatched to any gene: 11. This CDR3 is built from 18 residues. The CDR3: CASSYTEFSGRNTGELFF. The DNA for the CDR3 is TGTGCCAGCAGCTATACCGAATTTAGCGGGAGAAACACCGGGGAGCTGTTTTTT. Based on the CDR3 plus reference TRBV5-4 and TRBJ2-2, the full variable domain is ETGVTQSPTHLIKTRGQQVTLRCSSQSGHNTVSWYQQALGQGPQFIFQYYREEENGRGNFPPRFSGLQFPNYSSELNVNALELDDSALYLCASSYTEFSGRNTGELFFGEGSRLTVL.

The chain has TRBV28 and TRBJ2-1; 13 bases match TRBD2. CDR3 size: 16 residues. Germline trimming cut 8 bases from V and 7 bases from J; bases unmatched to any gene: 11. Per the germline V gene, CDR1 is MDHEN and CDR2 is SYDVKM. CDR3 region: CASGKLAGGPGNEQFF. In DNA, the CDR3 is TGTGCCAGCGGGAAACTAGCGGGGGGGCCAGGTAATGAGCAGTTCTTC.

The rearrangement uses TRBV7-3 and TRBJ2-3, with D possibly being TRBD1 (6 bases). Trimming stripped 0 bases from V and 1 base from J, with 14 bases between. The CDR3 loop spans 17 amino acids. In germline, CDR1 is SGHTA, CDR2 FQGTGA. The CDR3 loop reads CASSLTGQRAGTDTQYF. The CDR3 region has the DNA TGTGCCAGCAGCTTAACCGGACAGAGGGCTGGCACAGATACGCAGTATTTT. Drawing the rest from reference TRBV7-3 and TRBJ2-3, the complete variable domain is GAGVSQTPSNKVTEKGKYVELRCDPISGHTALYWYRQSLGQGPEFLIYFQGTGAADDSGLPNDRFFAVRPEGSVSTLKIQRTERGDSAVYLCASSLTGQRAGTDTQYFGPGTRLTVL.

The chain has TRBV5-1 and TRBJ2-1; 7 nucleotides match TRBD2. From germline, CDR1 is SGHRS and CDR2 YFSETQ. The CDR3 is made up of 14 amino acids. Trimming at V came to 1 base and at J to 6 bases, leaving 4 bases not matched to a gene. The CDR3 protein is CASSLTGGSNEQFF. CDR3 nucleotide sequence: TGCGCCAGCAGCTTGACGGGGGGAAGCAATGAGCAGTTCTTC.

The chain recombines TRBV4-1 with TRBJ2-3; TRBD2 matches 13 bases. There are 16 residues in the CDR3. The germline gives CDR1 MGHRA, CDR2 YSYEKL. J lost 4 bases, V lost 3 bases, and 4 bases had no gene match. Here the CDR3 reads CASSQHGTSGADTQYF. CDR3 DNA: TGCGCCAGCAGCCAGCACGGGACTAGCGGGGCAGATACGCAGTATTTT.

The rearrangement links TRBV30 to TRBJ1-5, with D tentatively TRBD1 (6 bases). The CDR3 runs 15 residues. The germline gives CDR1 GTSNPN, CDR2 SVGIG (reference sequence). V dropped 1 base and J dropped 0 bases, with 10 bases sitting between them. In nucleotides, the CDR3 is TGTGCCTGGAGTGGAGGACAGATTAGCAATCAGCCCCAGCATTTT. Protein product: CAWSGGQISNQPQHF.

The V gene is TRBV9, the J gene TRBJ1-2, with TRBD1 matching 10 bases. V was clipped by 2 bases and J by 4 bases; unmatched bases: 8. Germline V gene sequence: CDR1 SGDLS, CDR2 YYNGEE. The CDR3 length is 16 residues. DNA for the CDR3: TGTGCCAGCAGCGTGACGGGACAGGGGTTGCCCTATGGCTACACCTTC. Translated, it gives CASSVTGQGLPYGYTF.

V is TRBV5-1 and J is TRBJ2-6, with a possible D match to TRBD2 (6 bases). V lost 2 bases and J 0 bases, leaving 12 bases between the germline ends. The CDR3 contains 17 residues. Germline CDR1 is SGHRS and CDR2 is YFSETQ. CDR3 residues: CASSFSGASSGANVLTF. The CDR3 DNA sequence: TGCGCCAGCAGCTTTAGCGGTGCAAGCTCTGGGGCCAACGTCCTGACTTTC.

This clone was seen a single time. This chain uses TRBV5-4 with TRBJ1-1; 9 nucleotides align to TRBD1. This CDR3 has 17 amino acids. CDR1 and CDR2 from the germline V gene are SGHNT and YYREEE (reference sequence). With 3 bases clipped from V and 4 bases from J, the junction kept 13 bases outside the gene matches. The CDR3 coding sequence is TGTGCCAGCAGCTATCCCGAGACAGGGGGATCGGGCACTGAAGCTTTCTTT. Protein: CASSYPETGGSGTEAFF. The whole variable domain, remainder taken from reference TRBV5-4 and TRBJ1-1, is ETGVTQSPTHLIKTRGQQVTLRCSSQSGHNTVSWYQQALGQGPQFIFQYYREEENGRGNFPPRFSGLQFPNYSSELNVNALELDDSALYLCASSYPETGGSGTEAFFGQGTRLTVV.

This sequence joins TRBV10-3 and TRBJ2-2; 8 bases map to TRBD1. The CDR3 contains 16 residues. The germline V gene has CDR1 ENHRY and CDR2 SYGVKD. V shed 6 bases, J shed 6 bases, and the junction held 12 bases outside the gene matches. The CDR3 nucleotides read TGTGCCATCAGGACCAGGGGGCGCGGGCAGGCCGGGGAGCTGTTTTTT. Protein: CAIRTRGRGQAGELFF.

V and J are TRBV30 and TRBJ1-2; the D is unclear. Trimming took off 2 bases at V and 4 bases at J, with 11 bases between the two ends. The CDR3 totals 13 residues. Germline V CDR1 and CDR2: GTSNPN, SVGIG (reference sequence). The CDR3 nucleotides are TGTGCCTGGAGTCTACAGAGTACCTATGGCTACACCTTC. It translates to CAWSLQSTYGYTF.

The chain employs TRBV5-4 and TRBJ1-2; D is perhaps TRBD1 (6 bases). The germline V gene encodes CDR1 SGHNT and CDR2 YYREEE (reference sequence). This CDR3 has 13 residues. Trimming removed 5 bases from V and 5 bases from J, with 13 bases in between. The CDR3 DNA sequence: TGTGCCAGCAGGCAGACAGGTTTATATGGCTACACCTTC. This codes for CASRQTGLYGYTF.

The gene calls are TRBV6-1 and TRBJ1-1; TRBD1 aligns across 8 bases. Trimming removed 5 bases from V and 7 bases from J; junction bases left unmatched: 3. The CDR3 sequence is 12 residues long. The germline V gene has CDR1 MNHNS and CDR2 SASEGT. CDR3 sequence: CASSQGAGEAFF. CDR3 coding DNA: TGTGCCAGCAGTCAGGGGGCAGGTGAAGCTTTCTTT.

The chain employs TRBV27 and TRBJ1-5, with 7 bases matching TRBD1. Trimming at V came to 5 bases and at J to 5 bases, leaving 6 bases not matched to a gene. Germline V gene lookup returns CDR1 MNHEY and CDR2 SMNVEV (reference sequence). There are 14 residues in the CDR3. The CDR3 is CASSTGERYQPQHF. Written as DNA, the CDR3 is TGTGCCAGCAGTACAGGGGAAAGGTATCAGCCCCAGCATTTT.

The rearrangement links TRBV29-1 to TRBJ2-1; 8 bases match TRBD1. This CDR3 is built from 16 residues. Trimming at V came to 3 bases and at J to 5 bases, leaving 12 bases not matched to a gene. The germline CDR1 and CDR2 sequences are SQVTM and ANQGSEA. This chain's CDR3 is CSVDKGHTGGNNEQFF. The CDR3 DNA is TGCAGCGTTGACAAGGGCCACACAGGGGGAAACAATGAGCAGTTCTTC.

As concerns this clone: At one of its ends the junction is not consistent with the germline gene, which may arise from a read error. The V call is TRBV29-1, the J call TRBJ1-2; D not resolved. Germline V gene sequence: CDR1 SQVTM, CDR2 ANQGSEA. The CDR3 runs 12 residues. The CDR3 DNA reads as TGCAGCGTTGAAGATTCCCCCTATGGTTACACCTTC. This translates into CSVEDSPYGYTF.

V and J are TRBV6-5 and TRBJ2-7; no clear D gene. Trimming left V 2 bases short and J 3 bases short, with 8 bases between. Germline V CDR1 and CDR2: MNHEY, SVGAGI. The CDR3 spans 13 residues. The CDR3 here is CASSYGQSYEQYF. The CDR3 DNA is TGTGCCAGCAGTTACGGGCAGAGCTACGAGCAGTACTTC.

This clone has a single count. V and J are TRBV6-5 and TRBJ2-2, with 7 bases that match TRBD1. The V gene's germline CDR1 is MNHEY and CDR2 SVGAGI. The CDR3 sequence is 13 residues long. With V trimmed by 6 bases and J by 5 bases, 3 bases remained unmatched. CDR3 sequence reads: CASRAGGTGELFF. CDR3 nucleotides: TGTGCCAGCAGGGCAGGGGGTACCGGGGAGCTGTTTTTT.